One and the same sample provided the 25 T cell receptor beta chains below, sequenced in a study of patients and donors after allogeneic stem cell transplantation. TCRdb recomputed calls from the RT-PCR reads with MiXCR, one row per CDR3 protein. Of about 210,000 distinct CDR3 sequences in the sample, about 38% were seen once. The specimen was blood, either unsorted or a sorted T cell fraction (not recorded which). These receptors all stem from a human donor who was either an allogeneic HSCT recipient or a stem cell or donor lymphocyte infusion donor (not recorded which). It is not recorded whose cells these are; they may come from a transplant donor.

This chain uses TRBV7-2 with TRBJ1-2; weak D call: TRBD1 (6 bases). The CDR3 length is 13 residues. The V gene lost 1 base and the J gene lost 5 bases, with 8 bases spanning the gap. The germline V gene has CDR1 SGHTA and CDR2 FQGNSA. The CDR3 nucleotides read TGTGCCAGCAGCTTAGTGGGGGCATATGGCTACACCTTC. Residues: CASSLVGAYGYTF.

The chain joins TRBV10-3 to TRBJ2-1, with TRBD1 identical over 9 bases. The germline gives CDR1 ENHRY, CDR2 SYGVKD. The CDR3 runs 16 residues. The junction had 16 bases not matched to a gene; V was cut back by 6 bases and J by 10 bases. CDR3 DNA sequence: TGTGCCATCAGCAGAGCCGGGACAGGGCACCGCTGGGAGCAGTTCTTC. Translated: CAISRAGTGHRWEQFF.

The CDR3, as DNA: TGCAGTGCTAGTGGAGTTACCAGCAATCAGCCCCAGCATTTT. Amino acids: CSASGVTSNQPQHF. The V call is TRBV20-1, the J call TRBJ1-5; D unresolved. This CDR3 has 14 amino acids. Trimming removed 3 bases from V and 1 base from J, with 10 bases in between. Germline CDR1 is DFQATT and CDR2 is SNEGSKA (reference sequence).

This clonotype occurred a few times. This CDR3 reads CASSPQGHISGANVLTF. DNA for the CDR3: TGTGCCAGCAGTCCACAGGGCCACATCTCTGGGGCCAACGTCCTGACTTTC. This chain connects TRBV12-3 or TRBV12-4 to TRBJ2-6; D is perhaps TRBD1 (6 bases). The CDR3 is 17 residues long. V was cut by 5 bases and J by 0 bases, with 14 bases left in between.

This clonotype was seen a few times. The chain recombines TRBV10-2 with TRBJ2-3, with 7 positions matching TRBD2. V gave up 6 bases and J gave up 1 base; unmatched junction bases: 7. This CDR3 comprises 15 residues. The germline gives CDR1 WSHSY, CDR2 SAAADI. The CDR3 loop is CASSFVAGGTDTQYF. The CDR3 bases are TGCGCCAGCAGCTTTGTGGCGGGGGGCACAGATACGCAGTATTTT.

The chain employs TRBV30 and TRBJ1-2, with TRBD1 as a possible D gene (5 bases). CDR3 length: 14 residues. CDR1 and CDR2 (germline): GTSNPN, SVGIG (reference sequence). V was clipped by 3 bases and J by 5 bases, with 16 bases between them. The CDR3, as DNA: TGTGCCTGGAGGCCCAGGGCGGTAGGGTATGGCTACACCTTC. Its translation is CAWRPRAVGYGYTF.

The rearrangement links TRBV7-2 to TRBJ1-2, with 7 bases identical to TRBD1. V shed 1 base and J 0 bases; nucleotides not matched to a gene: 8. The CDR3 is 17 residues long. Germline assignment: CDR1 SGHTA and CDR2 FQGNSA. The chain's CDR3 is CASSLDIYRGANYGYTF. The CDR3 DNA sequence: TGTGCCAGCAGCTTAGATATTTACAGGGGAGCTAACTATGGCTACACCTTC.

This chain links TRBV5-1 with TRBJ2-7; D gene uncertain. CDR1 and CDR2 (germline): SGHRS, YFSETQ. This CDR3 is 15 amino acids long. V lost 4 bases and J 2 bases, leaving 16 bases between the germline ends. The CDR3 region is CASSLGNIYTYEQYF. Here the CDR3 DNA reads TGCGCCAGCAGCCTAGGGAACATTTATACCTACGAGCAGTACTTC.

The genes are TRBV7-3 and TRBJ2-1; 11 bases line up with TRBD2. V lost 5 bases, J lost 6 bases, and 3 bases stayed unmatched. This CDR3 spans 14 amino acids. Germline V gene sequence: CDR1 SGHTA, CDR2 FQGTGA. Here the CDR3 reads CASSPSGGINEQFF. Here the CDR3 DNA reads TGTGCCAGCAGCCCTAGCGGGGGGATCAATGAGCAGTTCTTC.

The V and J genes are TRBV6-6 and TRBJ1-4; no firm D call. There are 14 residues in the CDR3. Looked up from germline, CDR1 is MNHNY and CDR2 is SVGAGI (reference sequence). The V end lost 3 bases, the J end lost 8 bases, and 13 bases lay between the germline ends. This chain's CDR3 is CASSYRALGEKLFF. The CDR3 DNA reads TGTGCCAGCAGTTATAGGGCCCTCGGGGAAAAACTGTTTTTT.

As to this clonotype: Given the absence of the conserved phenylalanine or tryptophan at the CDR3 end, a read error is likely. Written as DNA, the CDR3 is TGTGCCACCCGGTTCAGACTCGCTGCCTCAGATACGCAGTATTGT. Protein sequence: CATRFRLAASDTQYC. The genes are TRBV15 and TRBJ2-3; the D is unclear. Germline values: CDR1 LNHNV, CDR2 YYDKDF (reference sequence). The CDR3 is 15 residues long. Trimming removed 8 bases from V and 4 bases from J, with 19 bases in between.

The chain links TRBV4-1 to TRBJ1-2; D is undetermined. The length of the CDR3 is 13 residues. Germline CDR1 and CDR2: MGHRA and YSYEKL. The V end was cut by 0 bases, the J end by 2 bases, with 4 bases between. DNA for the CDR3: TGCGCCAGCAGCCAAGACGGCAACTATGGCTACACCTTC. This gives the protein CASSQDGNYGYTF.

V gene TRBV6-1 combines with J gene TRBJ1-1, with D perhaps matching TRBD1 (5 bases). The CDR3 length is 14 residues. Germline lookup yields CDR1 MNHNS and CDR2 SASEGT. Trimming stripped 8 bases from V and 0 bases from J, with 13 bases between. The CDR3 loop reads CASEWGIVNTEAFF. The CDR3 nucleotides are TGTGCCAGCGAGTGGGGGATAGTGAACACTGAAGCTTTCTTT.

The chain joins TRBV12-3 or TRBV12-4 to TRBJ2-4; TRBD2 agrees at 7 bases. Losses at the gene ends were 6 bases for V and 0 bases for J; bases not matched to a gene: 8. This CDR3 has 16 residues. CDR3 coding DNA: TGTGCCAGCAGCGTTACGGGGGGACTAGCCAAAAACATTCAGTACTTC. Protein: CASSVTGGLAKNIQYF.

In DNA form, the CDR3 reads TGCGCCAGCAGCCAAGATAAGGACAGGCCTTATAGCAATCAGCCCCAGCATTTT. This encodes CASSQDKDRPYSNQPQHF. The gene calls are TRBV4-1 and TRBJ1-5; 7 positions agree with TRBD1. The CDR3 totals 18 residues. Germline V lookup: CDR1 MGHRA, CDR2 YSYEKL. V was pared by 0 bases and J by 0 bases, with 8 bases of the junction left unmatched.

This clonotype was found a few times. This chain joins TRBV12-3 or TRBV12-4 and TRBJ1-5, with D tentatively TRBD1 (5 bases). The V and J ends lost 0 bases and 1 base respectively, with 10 bases between them. This CDR3 has 16 residues. The CDR3 nucleotides are TGTGCCAGCAGTTTAGCGGGGGTACCGAGCAATCAGCCCCAGCATTTT. Translation: CASSLAGVPSNQPQHF.

In this sample, this clonotype turned up a few times. The chain is built from TRBV6-2 or TRBV6-3 and TRBJ2-5; the match to TRBD2 covers 12 bases. Germline V gene sequence: CDR1 MNHEY, CDR2 SVGEGT. The CDR3 runs to 15 residues. V gave up 4 bases and J gave up 13 bases; unmatched junction bases: 13. The CDR3 loop reads CASSSLGLAGRKMYF. DNA for the CDR3: TGTGCCAGCAGTTCCTTGGGACTAGCGGGCCGCAAGATGTACTTC.

The J gene is TRBJ2-1, the V gene TRBV7-6; TRBD1 might be the D (5 bases). The CDR3 loop spans 16 amino acids. Germline values: CDR1 SGHVS, CDR2 FNYEAQ. V shed 1 base and J shed 2 bases, with 12 bases lying between them. CDR3 residues: CASSLGAGPTYNEQFF. The CDR3 DNA sequence: TGTGCCAGCAGCTTAGGTGCAGGGCCTACCTACAATGAGCAGTTCTTC.

DNA of the CDR3: TGTGCCATCAGTGGTGGGACAGGGGGAGCCTACGAGCAGTACTTC. It specifies CAISGGTGGAYEQYF. V usage is TRBV10-3 and J usage is TRBJ2-7, with 11 nucleotides matching TRBD1. V lost 4 bases and J lost 2; bases outside the gene matches: 4. The CDR3 is 15 amino acids. CDR1 is ENHRY and CDR2 is SYGVKD in the germline V gene.

The chain is built from TRBV7-8 and TRBJ1-1; the D is unclear. The V and J ends lost 3 bases and 5 bases respectively, with 13 bases between them. CDR3 size: 14 residues. Germline-derived CDR1 and CDR2 are SGHVS and FQNEAQ. CDR3 in amino acids: CASSLSQARTEAFF. CDR3 nucleotides: TGTGCCAGCAGCTTGAGCCAGGCGAGGACTGAAGCTTTCTTT.

This chain links TRBV12-3 or TRBV12-4 with TRBJ2-3, with 8 nucleotides matching TRBD2. Trimming cost V 5 bases and J 6 bases; bases outside gene matches: 13. This CDR3 has 16 amino acids. Written as DNA, the CDR3 is TGTGCCAGCAGTCTCCCCGGGGGGGGCAAGAGGGATACGCAGTATTTT. Translated, it gives CASSLPGGGKRDTQYF.

This clonotype was seen only a few times. CDR3 loop: CAISEPGQVSYEQYF. In DNA, the CDR3 is TGTGCCATCAGTGAGCCAGGACAGGTCTCCTACGAGCAGTACTTC. This chain links TRBV10-3 with TRBJ2-7; 7 nucleotides agree with TRBD1. The CDR3 has 15 residues. Germline-derived CDR1 and CDR2 are ENHRY and SYGVKD. V shed 2 bases, J shed 0 bases, and the junction held 4 bases outside the gene matches.

This rearrangement joins TRBV28 to TRBJ2-1; 11 bases match TRBD2. The CDR3 has 17 amino acids. V was clipped by 2 bases and J by 5 bases; unmatched bases: 8. Germline lookup yields CDR1 MDHEN and CDR2 SYDVKM. CDR3 protein: CASSLGLAGGRNNEQFF. The CDR3 region has the DNA TGTGCCAGCAGTTTAGGCCTAGCGGGGGGTAGAAACAATGAGCAGTTCTTC. Combining the CDR3 with reference TRBV28 and TRBJ2-1 gives the whole variable domain DVKVTQSSRYLVKRTGEKVFLECVQDMDHENMFWYRQDPGLGLRLIYFSYDVKMKEKGDIPEGYSVSREKKERFSLILESASTNQTSMYLCASSLGLAGGRNNEQFFGPGTRLTVL.

J is TRBJ1-2 and V is TRBV7-3, with unresolved D. Germline lookup yields CDR1 SGHTA and CDR2 FQGTGA. Trimming removed 2 bases from V and 8 bases from J, with 12 bases in between. The CDR3 runs to 13 residues. This CDR3 reads CASSLSPDGGYTF. As DNA, the CDR3 is TGTGCCAGCAGCTTATCTCCCGATGGGGGCTACACCTTC.

CDR3: CAWTGQPNSPLHF. In DNA, the CDR3 is TGTGCCTGGACGGGACAGCCTAATTCACCCCTCCACTTT. The gene calls are TRBV30 and TRBJ1-6; 7 positions agree with TRBD1. V was clipped by 4 bases and J by 6 bases; unmatched bases: 3. The CDR3 runs 13 residues. The germline gives CDR1 GTSNPN, CDR2 SVGIG (reference sequence).